This T cell receptor beta chain was observed in a study of a mutant IDH1 vaccine in newly diagnosed glioma. Study details: Before enrollment, patients got radiotherapy alone, temozolomide alone, or mostly the combination.

This clone came up a few times. Its antigen is not identified. TCRdb's copy holds only in-frame clones and misses some; the assay was immunoSEQ multiplex PCR. The sample lists about 24,000 clones; about 81% were seen once. Time point noted: week 47, end of study. Every vaccine dose comprised 300 ug of mutant IDH1 20-mer peptide plus topical imiquimod. During weeks 1, 3, 5, 7, 11, 15, 19 and 23, patients received eight vaccinations. The sequence derives from a man aged 40-50 years with glioma. Some clones in this sample may be carry-over from other donors' samples. The sequencing used PBMCs, collected from a glioma patient whose treatment included an IDH1 peptide vaccine.

The CDR3 DNA sequence: TGCGCCAGCAGCTTGGCCCCAGGGAACAGCAATCAGCCCCAGCATTTT. Its translation is CASSLAPGNSNQPQHF. This rearrangement joins TRBV5-1 to TRBJ1-5, with a tentative D call TRBD1 (5 bases). Germline V gives CDR1 SGHRS, CDR2 YFSETQ. Trimming took 0 bases from V and 1 from J, leaving 11 bases between them. The CDR3 loop spans 16 amino acids.